This TCR beta chain was obtained from a study of blood T cell repertoires in COVID-19. This CDR3 contains 14 residues. Germline V lookup: CDR1 LGHDT, CDR2 YNNKEL (reference sequence). Trimming pared 4 bases from V and 0 bases from J, leaving 9 bases between. Profiled with immunoSEQ multiplex PCR; TCRdb holds only in-frame clones, not every one. The top ten clones hold around 9.1% of a sample with 200,000 to 300,000 clones, over 70% of them seen once. The source is a human donor in a cohort sampled during active COVID-19. Sample: peripheral blood. The chain has TRBV3-1 (or the pseudogene TRBV3-2) and TRBJ1-2, with no clear D. CDR3 nucleotide sequence: TGTGCCAGCAGCCGAGATTTAGCTAACTATGGCTACACCTTC. Its protein is CASSRDLANYGYTF.